These T cell receptor beta chains were read from a single sample in a study of T-cell reconstitution after alpha-beta-depleted transplantation in children. TCRdb re-called the PCR reads with MiXCR, one entry per CDR3 protein. The profile covers approximately 980,000 distinct CDR3 sequences, with about 26% appearing a single time and approximately 30% taken by the ten largest. This specimen was PBMCs, mostly from graft donor cells, taken 360 days after TCRalphabeta/CD19-depleted stem cell transplant. The receptors stem from a boy in the first two years of life who had a stem cell transplant for SCID, so the T cells may come from the graft donor. Both conserved end residues are part of each CDR3. The D gene is left open where the match is weak. A row's size may be missing; if present it is once, few, many or a size class.

size: NA
J: TRBJ2-5
D: NA
V: TRBV20-1
DNA: TGCAGTGCGAGGTGGATCCAAGAGACCCAGTACTTC
CDR3: CSARWIQETQYF

size: NA
J: TRBJ2-1
D: NA
V: TRBV29-1
DNA: TGCAGCGTTTCCCAGGGAAGAAATGAGCAGTTCTTC
CDR3: CSVSQGRNEQFF

size: few
J: TRBJ1-5
D: NA
V: TRBV28
DNA: TGTGCCAGCAGTTTAAGCGCGAATGGGCAGCCCCAGCATTTT
CDR3: CASSLSANGQPQHF

size: few
J: TRBJ2-7
D: TRBD1
V: TRBV28
DNA: TGTGCCATCTCGGGACAGGTCCACGAGCAGTACTTC
CDR3: CAISGQVHEQYF

size: NA
J: TRBJ2-1
D: NA
V: TRBV3-1
DNA: TGTGCCAGCAGCCAAGGTCTAAGGGAGTTCTTC
CDR3: CASSQGLREFF

size: NA
J: TRBJ1-4
D: NA
V: TRBV6-1
DNA: TGTGCCAGCGAGGGGCAGAGGGGCTTTAATGAAAAACTGTTTTTT
CDR3: CASEGQRGFNEKLFF

size: NA
J: TRBJ2-3
D: TRBD2
V: TRBV4-2
DNA: TGTGCCAGCAGCCAAGAAGGTTGGGCGGGGGTTAGCACAGATACGCAGTATTTT
CDR3: CASSQEGWAGVSTDTQYF

size: few
J: TRBJ2-7
D: NA
V: TRBV20-1
DNA: TGCAGTGCTAGGTCGATCCAGGCGAGCTCCTACGAGCAGTACTTC
CDR3: CSARSIQASSYEQYF

size: few
J: TRBJ2-3
D: TRBD2
V: TRBV18
DNA: TGTGCCAGCTCACGTCAAGACCGGGGGGCAGATACGCAGTATTTT
CDR3: CASSRQDRGADTQYF

size: many
J: TRBJ1-5
D: NA
V: TRBV6-2/TRBV6-3
DNA: TGTGCCAGCACCCCATCAGGGTATCAGCCCCAGCATTTT
CDR3: CASTPSGYQPQHF

size: NA
J: TRBJ2-5
D: NA
V: TRBV24-1
DNA: TGTGCCACCAGTGACTCTGCGGGCCCTAAAGAGACCCAGTACTTC
CDR3: CATSDSAGPKETQYF

size: NA
J: TRBJ2-7
D: NA
V: TRBV25-1
DNA: TGTGCCAGTCCGCGCCCTGTCGAGCAGTACTTC
CDR3: CASPRPVEQYF

size: NA
J: TRBJ1-1
D: NA
V: TRBV4-2
DNA: TGTGCCAGCAGCCAAGAGCCGGTCACTGAAGCTTTCTTT
CDR3: CASSQEPVTEAFF

size: NA
J: TRBJ2-7
D: TRBD2
V: TRBV2
DNA: TGTGCCAGCCGGGGCGGGGGGAGGTACGAGCAGTACTTC
CDR3: CASRGGGRYEQYF

size: NA
J: TRBJ2-5
D: NA
V: TRBV12-3/TRBV12-4
DNA: TGTGCCAGCAGTCTCAGGGTGGACCAAGAGACCCAGTACTTC
CDR3: CASSLRVDQETQYF

size: NA
J: TRBJ2-3
D: NA
V: TRBV11-2
DNA: TGTGCCAGCAGCTTAGATGGAGCAGCCACAGATACGCAGTATTTT
CDR3: CASSLDGAATDTQYF

size: NA
J: TRBJ2-1
D: TRBD1
V: TRBV5-1
DNA: TGCGCCAGCAGCTTTCAGGGGGAGCCCTACAATGAGCAGTTCTTC
CDR3: CASSFQGEPYNEQFF

size: few
J: TRBJ2-3
D: TRBD2
V: TRBV3-1
DNA: TGTGCCAGCAGCCGAGGGACTAGCGACCCTCGCACAGATACGCAGTATTTT
CDR3: CASSRGTSDPRTDTQYF

size: NA
J: TRBJ2-5
D: NA
V: TRBV5-1
DNA: TGCGCCAGCAGCTCACCGGGACGGCAACAAGAGACCCAGTACTTC
CDR3: CASSSPGRQQETQYF

size: NA
J: TRBJ1-1
D: TRBD1
V: TRBV29-1
DNA: TGCAGCGTTGACAGGACAGGGAAGAACACTGAAGCTTTCTTT
CDR3: CSVDRTGKNTEAFF

size: NA
J: TRBJ2-1
D: TRBD2
V: TRBV7-6
DNA: TGTGCCAGCAGCTTATATACTAGCGGGGACAATGAGCAGTTCTTC
CDR3: CASSLYTSGDNEQFF

size: NA
J: TRBJ2-2
D: NA
V: TRBV18
DNA: TGTGCCAGCTCACCGGTCGAAGGACTGTCCGGGGAGCTGTTTTTT
CDR3: CASSPVEGLSGELFF

size: few
J: TRBJ2-3
D: NA
V: TRBV12-3/TRBV12-4
DNA: TGTGCCAGCAGCCCGGGCCGCTATAGCACAGATACGCAGTATTTT
CDR3: CASSPGRYSTDTQYF

size: NA
J: TRBJ2-1
D: TRBD2
V: TRBV29-1
DNA: TGCAGCGTTTATCTAGCGGGGGGGCAATTGAATGAGCAGTTCTTC
CDR3: CSVYLAGGQLNEQFF

size: few
J: TRBJ2-2
D: NA
V: TRBV4-3
DNA: TGCGCCAGCAGCCTCGAGGGGGAGTACACCGGGGAGCTGTTTTTT
CDR3: CASSLEGEYTGELFF

size: few
J: TRBJ2-3
D: TRBD2
V: TRBV10-3
DNA: TGTGCCATTACGACTAGCGGGGGCCGGGATACGCAGTATTTT
CDR3: CAITTSGGRDTQYF

size: NA
J: TRBJ2-3
D: NA
V: TRBV10-3
DNA: TGTGCCATCACCGGGGATCCGGTCACCACAGATACGCAGTATTTT
CDR3: CAITGDPVTTDTQYF

size: NA
J: TRBJ2-7
D: TRBD1
V: TRBV6-5
DNA: TGTGCCAGCAGTTACTCGTACAGGGGAAGCGAGCAGTACTTC
CDR3: CASSYSYRGSEQYF

size: NA
J: TRBJ2-3
D: TRBD2
V: TRBV7-3
DNA: TGTGCCAGCAGCTTCACCGGGGGGGCCCCAGATACGCAGTATTTT
CDR3: CASSFTGGAPDTQYF

size: few
J: TRBJ2-1
D: TRBD1
V: TRBV10-3
DNA: TGTGCCCTCAGAGCCGGGACAGGGGAGTCTAGTGAGCAGTTCTTC
CDR3: CALRAGTGESSEQFF

size: NA
J: TRBJ1-2
D: NA
V: TRBV9
DNA: TGTGCCAGCAGCGCGTCAACAGGGCAAGGGAACTATGGCTACACCTTC
CDR3: CASSASTGQGNYGYTF

size: NA
J: TRBJ2-5
D: TRBD2
V: TRBV4-1
DNA: TGCGCCAGCAGCCAAGTGAAAGCGGGGGGGTTGAAGACCCAGTACTTC
CDR3: CASSQVKAGGLKTQYF

size: NA
J: TRBJ2-1
D: NA
V: TRBV27
DNA: TGTGCCAGCAGTTTAGGGATGGACTTCTTCTTAAGCTCCTACAATGAGCAGTTCTTC
CDR3: CASSLGMDFFLSSYNEQFF